These 22 T cell receptor beta chains came from one sample sequenced in a study of T cell changes during pregnancy in multiple sclerosis. Some clones are missing from TCRdb's copy, which holds only in-frame ones; the method was immunoSEQ multiplex PCR. The data hold roughly 70,000 clones, with around 90% observed a single time. The specimen was peripheral blood, collected in the third trimester of pregnancy. These receptors came from a female donor with multiple sclerosis, enrolled in a pregnancy study.

The chain carries TRBV6-5 and TRBJ2-1; D gene ambiguous. V lost 5 bases and J lost 8, with 10 bases in between. The CDR3 is 12 amino acids. Germline CDR1 is MNHEY and CDR2 is SVGAGI. CDR3 coding DNA: TGTGCCAGCAGTCACTACTCGGATGAGCAGTTCTTC. Translating it yields CASSHYSDEQFF.

This clone was observed once. This CDR3 is CASRDWDYLNEQFF. The CDR3 DNA reads as TGTGCCAGCAGAGACTGGGACTACCTCAATGAGCAGTTCTTC. The chain couples TRBV5-4 to TRBJ2-1; 7 bases are a match to TRBD2. J gave up 6 bases and V 5 bases, and 8 bases lay outside the gene matches. Germline assignment: CDR1 SGHNT and CDR2 YYREEE (reference sequence). This CDR3 has 14 amino acids.

The genes are TRBV6-5 and TRBJ2-7; 9 bases align to TRBD2. Germline CDR1 reads MNHEY; CDR2 reads SVGAGI. The CDR3 extends over 14 amino acids. The junction had 6 bases not matched to a gene; V was cut back by 4 bases and J by 5 bases. CDR3 region: CASSLAGEVHEQYF. CDR3 nucleotides: TGTGCCAGCAGTTTAGCGGGAGAGGTCCACGAGCAGTACTTC.

The chain is built from TRBV11-2 and TRBJ1-2, with TRBD1 matching 8 bases. This CDR3 has 16 amino acids. The V gene end was trimmed by 6 bases and the J gene end by 4 bases; junction bases not matched to a gene: 13. Germline assignment: CDR1 SGHAT and CDR2 FQNNGV. The CDR3 reads CASRLGARGPLYGYTF. DNA for the CDR3: TGTGCCAGCAGACTAGGTGCCAGGGGGCCTCTCTATGGCTACACCTTC.

V and J are TRBV7-9 and TRBJ2-3, with 14 bases identical to TRBD2. The germline V gene has CDR1 SEHNR and CDR2 FQNEAQ (reference sequence). Trimming cost V 5 bases and J 2 bases; bases outside gene matches: 9. The CDR3 sequence is 18 residues long. CDR3 DNA sequence: TGTGCCAGCAGCGAGGGACTAGCGGGAGTGGAGGCCACAGATACGCAGTATTTT. Translated: CASSEGLAGVEATDTQYF.

The chain couples TRBV28 to TRBJ2-2; 9 nucleotides agree with TRBD1. The length of the CDR3 is 16 residues. Unmatched junction bases numbered 10, after V lost 6 bases and J lost 5 bases. The V gene's germline CDR1 is MDHEN and CDR2 SYDVKM. The CDR3 protein is CASSKTGGWGTGELFF. The CDR3 nucleotides read TGTGCCAGCAGCAAGACAGGGGGGTGGGGGACCGGGGAGCTGTTTTTT.

The V gene is TRBV7-2, the J gene TRBJ2-1; TRBD1 matches at 9 bases. V lost 4 bases and J lost 8; bases outside the gene matches: 12. The CDR3 is made up of 16 amino acids. From germline, CDR1 is SGHTA and CDR2 FQGNSA. CDR3 region: CASSSGRDRAFDEQFF. As DNA, the CDR3 is TGTGCCAGCAGCTCCGGCCGGGACAGGGCGTTCGATGAGCAGTTCTTC.

This rearrangement joins TRBV5-1 to TRBJ2-1; the match to TRBD2 covers 14 bases. The CDR3 consists of 18 residues. Germline trimming cut 2 bases from V and 3 bases from J; bases unmatched to any gene: 7. Per the germline V gene, CDR1 is SGHRS and CDR2 is YFSETQ. The CDR3 sequence: CASSFPRGLAGDYNEQFF. The DNA of the CDR3 is TGCGCCAGCAGCTTCCCCAGGGGACTAGCGGGAGACTACAATGAGCAGTTCTTC.

The chain employs TRBV18 and TRBJ2-3; D is uncertain. Trimming took off 2 bases at V and 1 base at J, with 7 bases between the two ends. CDR3 length equals 14 residues. The V gene's germline CDR1 is KGHSH and CDR2 LQKENI. The CDR3 sequence is CASSPGPGTDTQYF. CDR3 bases: TGTGCCAGCTCACCAGGGCCGGGCACAGATACGCAGTATTTT.

The rearrangement uses TRBV29-1 and TRBJ2-7, with TRBD2 matching 14 bases. The V gene end was trimmed by 4 bases and the J gene end by 6 bases; junction bases not matched to a gene: 5. Germline values: CDR1 SQVTM, CDR2 ANQGSEA. CDR3 size: 14 residues. The CDR3 spells CSVGGTSGSPEQYF. The CDR3 nucleotides are TGCAGCGTTGGGGGGACTAGCGGGAGCCCCGAGCAGTACTTC.

This clone came up a few times. Other DNA sequences in the same sample also yield this CDR3. The chain employs TRBV6-4 and TRBJ2-3; D possibly corresponds to TRBD2 (6 bases). The V gene lost 0 bases and the J gene lost 2 bases, with 9 bases spanning the gap. Looked up from germline, CDR1 is MRHNA and CDR2 is SNTAGT. The length of the CDR3 is 15 residues. This CDR3 is CASSDSAGSTDTQYF. DNA of the CDR3: TGTGCCAGCAGTGACTCGGCGGGATCCACAGATACGCAGTATTTT.

J is TRBJ2-3 and V is TRBV5-4; TRBD2 matches at 9 bases. Losses at the gene ends were 2 bases for V and 3 bases for J; bases not matched to a gene: 10. Germline V gives CDR1 SGHNT, CDR2 YYREEE (reference sequence). The CDR3 runs 17 residues. Written as DNA, the CDR3 is TGTGCCAGCAGCTTCCCCTTAGCGGGAGACGGGACAGATACGCAGTATTTT. Residues: CASSFPLAGDGTDTQYF.

This clone has just one count. J is TRBJ1-1 and V is TRBV4-3; D gene unclear. Germline V gives CDR1 LGHNA, CDR2 YSLEER. V was shortened by 1 base and J by 4 bases, with 10 bases between the two germline ends. The length of the CDR3 is 14 residues. CDR3 sequence reads: CASSQVEETTEAFF. CDR3 bases: TGCGCCAGCAGCCAAGTTGAGGAGACCACTGAAGCTTTCTTT.

CDR3 DNA: TGTGCCAGCAGGTTCCCAGGTGGCTACACCTTC. As protein: CASRFPGGYTF. The rearrangement links TRBV5-5 to TRBJ1-2; D gene unclear. Trimming left V 5 bases short and J 7 bases short, with 9 bases between. CDR3 length equals 11 residues. Germline V gene sequence: CDR1 SGHKS, CDR2 YYEKEE (reference sequence). Full variable domain (outside the CDR3, taken from reference TRBV5-5 and TRBJ1-2): DAGVTQSPTHLIKTRGQQVTLRCSPISGHKSVSWYQQVLGQGPQFIFQYYEKEERGRGNFPDRFSARQFPNYSSELNVNALLLGDSALYLCASRFPGGYTFGSGTRLTVV.

The chain uses TRBV6-5 and TRBJ2-1; a weak D match, TRBD1 (7 bases). The CDR3 has 14 amino acids. Germline V lookup: CDR1 MNHEY, CDR2 SVGAGI. Trimming left V 0 bases short and J 6 bases short, with 9 bases between. CDR3 sequence (DNA): TGTGCCAGCAGTTACTCGCAGGGGGGCAATGAGCAGTTCTTC. Its protein product is CASSYSQGGNEQFF.

The gene calls are TRBV18 and TRBJ2-1, with 8 bases aligning to TRBD1. Trimming at V came to 4 bases and at J to 5 bases, leaving 4 bases not matched to a gene. There are 14 residues in the CDR3. From germline, CDR1 is KGHSH and CDR2 LQKENI. The CDR3 DNA is TGTGCCAGCTCACGTGCGGACAGGGACAATGAGCAGTTCTTC. Protein: CASSRADRDNEQFF.

V usage is TRBV19 and J usage is TRBJ1-6; D remains ambiguous. Deletions cut 5 bases from V and 11 bases from J, with 10 bases between. From germline, CDR1 is LNHDA and CDR2 SQIVND (reference sequence). CDR3 length: 12 amino acids. CDR3 residues: CASSPYSAPLHF. The CDR3 DNA reads TGTGCCAGTAGTCCATACTCGGCACCCCTCCACTTT.

This clone occurred once. V gene TRBV6-1 combines with J gene TRBJ1-2, with D unclear. The CDR3 extends over 13 amino acids. Trimming removed 7 bases from V and 1 base from J, with 10 bases in between. Germline V gene lookup returns CDR1 MNHNS and CDR2 SASEGT. The CDR3 spells CASNQAINYGYTF. Written as DNA, the CDR3 is TGTGCCAGCAATCAGGCGATTAACTATGGCTACACCTTC.

This chain links TRBV2 with TRBJ2-5; no firm D call. V lost 7 bases and J lost 0, with 15 bases in between. The CDR3 is 15 residues long. Germline V lookup: CDR1 SNHLY, CDR2 FYNNEI. CDR3 DNA: TGTGCCAGCACCGGTCGGCGGTCGTACCAAGAGACCCAGTACTTC. Amino acid sequence: CASTGRRSYQETQYF.

The rearrangement uses TRBV7-9 and TRBJ2-3; 8 bases are a match to TRBD2. Germline CDR1 reads SEHNR; CDR2 reads FQNEAQ (reference sequence). The CDR3 sequence is 15 residues long. Trimming removed 5 bases from V and 5 bases from J; junction bases left unmatched: 9. In DNA, the CDR3 is TGTGCCAGCAGCATATCCCGCGGGAGGTTAGATACGCAGTATTTT. Amino acids: CASSISRGRLDTQYF.

In DNA form, the CDR3 reads TGTGCCAGCAGTGAACAGGTGAACACTGAAGCTTTCTTT. Translating gives CASSEQVNTEAFF. The gene calls are TRBV2 and TRBJ1-1; D gene ambiguous. From germline, CDR1 is SNHLY and CDR2 FYNNEI. The CDR3 extends over 13 amino acids. Trimming cost V 2 bases and J 0 bases, with 4 bases left between them.

The V call is TRBV7-2, the J call TRBJ2-6; no reliable D call. The germline V gene has CDR1 SGHTA and CDR2 FQGNSA. The CDR3 runs to 16 residues. V was cut by 5 bases and J by 0 bases, with 11 bases left in between. The DNA of the CDR3 is TGTGCCAGCAGCCAATTCGCGTACTCTGGGGCCAACGTCCTGACTTTC. The encoded protein is CASSQFAYSGANVLTF.